The 25 T cell receptor beta chains in this list originate from one sample, sequenced in a study of T cell responses to AZD1222 COVID-19 vaccine. Profiling relied on immunoSEQ multiplex PCR, and the TCRdb table lists in-frame clones only, not all of them. This sample yields 80,000 to 100,000 clones, of which approximately 86% are seen a single time; approximately 6% belongs to the top ten. Sequenced here: peripheral blood, sampled on day 0 of AZD1222 vaccination. Source of these receptors: an adult in good health.

The chain carries TRBV19 and TRBJ1-2; no clear D. Germline V gene sequence: CDR1 LNHDA, CDR2 SQIVND (reference sequence). Between the trimmed V and J ends, which lost 4 bases and 4 bases, there was a span of 7 bases. The length of the CDR3 is 12 residues. The CDR3 DNA reads as TGTGCCAGTAGTACTTCAACCTATGGCTACACCTTC. As protein: CASSTSTYGYTF.

The V gene is TRBV3-1 (or the pseudogene TRBV3-2), the J gene TRBJ2-1; TRBD2 might be the D (6 bases). Trimming took off 2 bases at V and 12 bases at J, with 11 bases between the two ends. The CDR3 has 12 residues. CDR1 is LGHDT, CDR2 YNNKEL, per germline (reference sequence). Written as DNA, the CDR3 is TGTGCCAGCAGCCAATCGGGGGTGACGCAGTTCTTC. It yields the protein CASSQSGVTQFF.

This chain links TRBV29-1 with TRBJ1-5; no clear D. The germline V gene encodes CDR1 SQVTM and CDR2 ANQGSEA. The CDR3 is 12 amino acids. V shed 5 bases and J shed 4 bases, with 9 bases lying between them. This CDR3 reads CSVLDGNQPQHF. The CDR3 DNA reads as TGCAGCGTTTTAGACGGGAATCAGCCCCAGCATTTT.

The CDR3 DNA follows: TGTGCCAGCAGCTTAGATCCCGGGGGAGGCTATGGCTACACCTTC. Translated, it gives CASSLDPGGGYGYTF. The chain has TRBV11-3 and TRBJ1-2; maybe TRBD1 (5 bases). Germline V gives CDR1 SGHNT, CDR2 YENEEA. This CDR3 comprises 15 residues. The V and J ends lost 0 bases and 4 bases respectively, with 12 bases between them. Full variable domain (outside the CDR3, taken from reference TRBV11-3 and TRBJ1-2): EAGVVQSPRYKIIEKKQPVAFWCNPISGHNTLYWYLQNLGQGPELLIRYENEEAVDDSQLPKDRFSAERLKGVDSTLKIQPAELGDSAVYLCASSLDPGGGYGYTFGSGTRLTVV.

The chain has TRBV7-2 and TRBJ1-1; no definite D call. CDR1 SGHTA and CDR2 FQGNSA come from the germline V gene. The V gene lost 1 base and the J gene lost 5 bases, with 11 bases spanning the gap. This CDR3 spans 14 amino acids. The CDR3 loop is CASSLEYSGTEAFF. In nucleotides, the CDR3 is TGTGCCAGCAGCTTAGAGTACAGTGGGACTGAAGCTTTCTTT.

In its sample, this clone was seen a few times. The rearrangement uses TRBV5-5 and TRBJ2-7, with TRBD2 as a possible D gene (5 bases). The CDR3 loop spans 13 amino acids. Germline assignment: CDR1 SGHKS and CDR2 YYEKEE (reference sequence). Between the trimmed V and J ends, which lost 4 bases and 6 bases, there was a span of 14 bases. CDR3 amino acids: CASSPRTEAEQYF. The CDR3 DNA follows: TGTGCCAGCAGCCCTCGGACGGAGGCCGAGCAGTACTTC.

The chain carries TRBV7-3 and TRBJ2-3; either TRBD1 or TRBD2 may supply D (5 bases each). The V end lost 4 bases, the J end lost 2 bases, and 13 bases lay between the germline ends. CDR1 is SGHTA and CDR2 is FQGTGA in the germline V gene. The CDR3 is 15 residues long. The CDR3 here is CASSSAGRVTDTQYF. In DNA, the CDR3 is TGTGCCAGCAGCTCCGCAGGGAGAGTCACAGATACGCAGTATTTT.

V is TRBV3-1 (or the pseudogene TRBV3-2) and J is TRBJ1-1; D is unclear. The CDR3 is 12 residues long. V lost 1 base and J 4 bases, leaving 4 bases between the germline ends. CDR1 and CDR2 from the germline V gene are LGHDT and YNNKEL (reference sequence). CDR3 nucleotides: TGTGCCAGCAGCCAAGTTCTCACTGAAGCTTTCTTT. Encoded protein: CASSQVLTEAFF.

The J gene is TRBJ1-5, the V gene TRBV2; TRBD1 agrees at 8 bases. The germline gives CDR1 SNHLY, CDR2 FYNNEI. V shed 4 bases and J 3 bases; nucleotides not matched to a gene: 5. The CDR3 has 15 amino acids. The CDR3 bases are TGTGCCAGCAGTGCGGACAGGGTCGTCAATCAGCCCCAGCATTTT. Translated, it gives CASSADRVVNQPQHF.

The genes are TRBV5-5 and TRBJ1-3; D perhaps matches TRBD1 (5 bases). Germline loops: CDR1 SGHKS, CDR2 YYEKEE (reference sequence). Trimming stripped 2 bases from V and 4 bases from J, with 19 bases between. This CDR3 region has 17 residues. The CDR3 reads CASSLRQPLYMGNTIYF. The CDR3 nucleotides read TGTGCCAGCAGCTTAAGACAGCCACTATACATGGGAAACACCATATATTTT.

This sequence joins TRBV7-2 and TRBJ1-2, with no clear D. The CDR3 runs 16 residues. CDR1 SGHTA and CDR2 FQGNSA come from the germline V gene. V was pared by 0 bases and J by 4 bases, with 15 bases between. CDR3 protein: CASSLALGGHSYGYTF. In DNA form, the CDR3 reads TGTGCCAGCAGCTTAGCGCTGGGTGGCCATTCCTATGGCTACACCTTC.

The sample holds one count of this clone. J is TRBJ2-7 and V is TRBV6-5; perhaps TRBD1 as D (5 bases). This CDR3 is 14 amino acids long. V shed 7 bases and J shed 3 bases, with 16 bases lying between them. Per germline, CDR1 MNHEY and CDR2 SVGAGI. CDR3 sequence (DNA): TGTGCCAGCAAACCCTTGGTGCAGGGCTACGAGCAGTACTTC. Amino acid sequence: CASKPLVQGYEQYF.

CDR3 nucleotides: TGTGCCAGTAGAGAGACAGAGAACACTGAAGCTTTCTTT. Translated, it gives CASRETENTEAFF. The chain carries TRBV19 and TRBJ1-1, with D possibly TRBD1 on 5 matching bases. V gave up 6 bases and J gave up 1 base, with 9 bases separating them. Per germline, CDR1 LNHDA and CDR2 SQIVND (reference sequence). This CDR3 has 13 residues.

This chain connects TRBV29-1 to TRBJ1-4, with 7 bases identical to TRBD1. The CDR3 covers 14 residues. The V gene end was trimmed by 3 bases and the J gene end by 5 bases; junction bases not matched to a gene: 6. In germline, CDR1 is SQVTM, CDR2 ANQGSEA. The CDR3 protein is CSVEFQGGNEKLFF. The CDR3 bases are TGCAGCGTTGAGTTCCAGGGGGGGAATGAAAAACTGTTTTTT.

The V call is TRBV27, the J call TRBJ2-7, with 9 bases lining up with TRBD2. V gave up 5 bases and J gave up 3 bases; unmatched junction bases: 2. The germline V gene encodes CDR1 MNHEY and CDR2 SMNVEV (reference sequence). There are 13 residues in the CDR3. CDR3 sequence reads: CASSPREGYEQYF. Written as DNA, the CDR3 is TGTGCCAGCAGTCCGCGGGAGGGCTACGAGCAGTACTTC.

V is TRBV7-9 and J is TRBJ1-1; possible D gene TRBD1, 6 bases. The CDR3 runs to 14 residues. Trimming took 7 bases from V and 1 from J, leaving 13 bases between them. Germline assignment: CDR1 SEHNR and CDR2 FQNEAQ (reference sequence). This CDR3 reads CASTWGHQNTEAFF. DNA for the CDR3: TGTGCCAGCACCTGGGGGCATCAGAACACTGAAGCTTTCTTT.

The gene calls are TRBV6-5 and TRBJ1-1; D is perhaps TRBD1 (5 bases). Trimming stripped 0 bases from V and 0 bases from J, with 8 bases between. Germline V gene sequence: CDR1 MNHEY, CDR2 SVGAGI. The CDR3 contains 15 residues. As DNA, the CDR3 is TGTGCCAGCAGTTACTCGAACAGGATGAACACTGAAGCTTTCTTT. This sequence encodes CASSYSNRMNTEAFF.

CDR3 in DNA: TGTGCCAGCAGCTTAGCGTTCAATCAGCCCCAGCATTTT. Protein product: CASSLAFNQPQHF. The V call is TRBV7-9, the J call TRBJ1-5; D gene uncertain. Germline V lookup: CDR1 SEHNR, CDR2 FQNEAQ (reference sequence). This CDR3 has 13 residues. Trimming cost V 0 bases and J 3 bases, with 3 bases left between them.

The V gene is TRBV6-2 or TRBV6-3, the J gene TRBJ1-1, with a tentative D call TRBD1 (6 bases). The V end was cut by 3 bases, the J end by 5 bases, with 10 bases between. Germline loops: CDR1 MNHEY, CDR2 SVGEGT. The CDR3 sequence is 13 residues long. CDR3 in amino acids: CASSYQGRTEAFF. The DNA of the CDR3 is TGTGCCAGCAGTTATCAGGGGCGAACTGAAGCTTTCTTT.

Turning to this clone: A read error may explain this, as a much larger clone is one base away. This same CDR3 is encoded by further DNA sequences in the sample. J is TRBJ2-6 and V is TRBV30; tentatively, D is TRBD1 (6 bases). The CDR3 is 14 residues long. Germline V lookup: CDR1 GTSNPN, CDR2 SVGIG (reference sequence). Between the trimmed V and J ends, which lost 5 bases and 3 bases, there was a span of 11 bases. The CDR3 DNA reads TGTGCCTGGCTGGGGGCGGGTGGGGCCAACGTCCTGACTTTC. It specifies CAWLGAGGANVLTF.

This chain connects TRBV7-2 to TRBJ1-6, with TRBD1 as a possible D gene (6 bases). The CDR3 has 16 residues. The germline CDR1 and CDR2 sequences are SGHTA and FQGNSA. Trimming left V 2 bases short and J 6 bases short, with 14 bases between. In nucleotides, the CDR3 is TGTGCCAGCAGCTTACTTGGGACACTTTCTAATTCACCCCTCCACTTT. This codes for CASSLLGTLSNSPLHF.

This chain uses TRBV7-2 with TRBJ2-5; 9 bases fit TRBD2. The CDR3 is 15 residues long. Germline V lookup: CDR1 SGHTA, CDR2 FQGNSA. The V and J ends lost 0 bases and 5 bases, in that order; junction bases with no gene match: 4. The CDR3 sequence: CASSLAAGGWETQYF. Here the CDR3 DNA reads TGTGCCAGCAGCTTAGCAGCGGGAGGATGGGAGACCCAGTACTTC.

V usage is TRBV19 and J usage is TRBJ2-1; 8 nucleotides agree with TRBD1. The CDR3 is 14 amino acids. Germline CDR1 LNHDA, CDR2 SQIVND (reference sequence). Germline trimming cut 3 bases from V and 9 bases from J; bases unmatched to any gene: 7. Here the CDR3 reads CASSIHRQGTEQFF. The CDR3 DNA reads TGTGCCAGTAGTATCCATAGACAGGGGACTGAGCAGTTCTTC.

This rearrangement joins TRBV30 to TRBJ1-1; D remains unclear. V lost 3 bases and J 4 bases, leaving 12 bases between the germline ends. Germline loops: CDR1 GTSNPN, CDR2 SVGIG (reference sequence). The length of the CDR3 is 13 residues. In DNA, the CDR3 is TGTGCCTGGAGCCCTCCCTTAGCCACTGAAGCTTTCTTT. Translation gives CAWSPPLATEAFF.

This clone was detected only a few times. This chain connects TRBV19 to TRBJ1-2; the D is unclear. Trimming took 5 bases from V and 1 from J, leaving 8 bases between them. This CDR3 is built from 13 residues. CDR1 is LNHDA, CDR2 SQIVND, per germline (reference sequence). Here the CDR3 reads CASSPEINYGYTF. CDR3 DNA sequence: TGTGCCAGTAGTCCGGAGATTAACTATGGCTACACCTTC. Variable domain in full (rest from reference TRBV19 and TRBJ1-2): DGGITQSPKYLFRKEGQNVTLSCEQNLNHDAMYWYRQDPGQGLRLIYYSQIVNDFQKGDIAEGYSVSREKKESFPLTVTSAQKNPTAFYLCASSPEINYGYTFGSGTRLTVV.